Included here is one T cell receptor beta chain sequence, with context. The antigen is not known. The source of the sample is a study of tissue T cells after allogeneic stem cell transplantation. Looking at the study overall: Graft-versus-host disease patients received grafts, several unmodified and three CD34-selected to deplete T cells. Where cell numbers permitted, CD3+ T cells were sorted from preserved blood and marrow.

With 3 bases clipped from V and 5 bases from J, the junction kept 7 bases outside the gene matches. Per the germline V gene, CDR1 is DFQATT and CDR2 is SNEGSKA (reference sequence). CDR3 length: 14 amino acids. Overall study findings and caveats: Blood and spleen captured only part of the tissue TCR repertoire.

TCRdb keeps only in-frame clones here, not all; method: immunoSEQ multiplex PCR. This table has about 28,000 clones, about 85% appearing once. The sequence came from a woman between 18 and 49 years old who later had graft-versus-host disease after an allogeneic stem cell transplant. The chain carries TRBV20-1 and TRBJ2-7, with 10 bases identical to TRBD2. This specimen consisted of blood, obtained before transplantation. The CDR3 bases are TGCAGTGCTAGTCTACTAGCGGGGCGCCACGAGCAGTACTTC. Protein sequence: CSASLLAGRHEQYF.